The present T cell receptor beta chain was sequenced within a study of blood T cell repertoires in COVID-19. Background on the study: Acute and convalescent COVID-19 samples came from the United States, Italy and Spain. T cells, B-cell-depleted T cells, or PBMCs supplied cDNA or gDNA.

In the study's own analysis: Estimates of nucleated cell counts were drawn from the amplification of reference gene primers. Only in-frame clones appear in the TCRdb table, and some are missing; sequencing was by immunoSEQ multiplex PCR. The D gene and trimming were derived from the DNA, and the V and J assignments and clone size from that table. The sample has 55,000 to 65,000 clones, 87% seen once; the top ten hold 10%. Germline CDR1 SGHDT, CDR2 YYEEEE. Trimming removed 0 bases from V and 1 base from J, with 7 bases in between. This CDR3 comprises 14 residues. This sequence originates from a human donor with acute or convalescent COVID-19. The donor label of this sample is uncertain. The sample was peripheral blood. The rearrangement links TRBV5-6 to TRBJ1-1; unclear D gene. CDR3 sequence (DNA): TGTGCCAGCAGCTTGGTCTCACAGAACACTGAAGCTTTCTTT. Translated: CASSLVSQNTEAFF.